This TCR beta chain comes out of a study of CD8+CD57+ T cells in acquired aplastic anemia. For CDR3 and TCR beta VDJ profiling, genomic DNA was the template used. One entry per CDR3 protein, called by TCRdb with MiXCR from the reads. The sample yields 150,000 to 200,000 distinct CDR3 sequences, around 45% seen once. CDR3 size: 15 residues. CDR1 and CDR2 from the germline V gene are SNHLY and FYNNEI. V was pared by 6 bases and J by 2 bases, with 17 bases between. In its sample, this clonotype was seen a few times. This chain links TRBV2 with TRBJ2-7, with a tentative D call TRBD1 (6 bases). The origin of this receptor is a human donor in good health. Sequencing was carried out using sorted CD4+, CD8+, or CD8+CD57+ T cells (not recorded which) from PBMCs. The CDR3 DNA is TGTGCCAGCAGACTCTACAGGGAGAACCCCTACGAGCAGTACTTC. This gives the protein CASRLYRENPYEQYF.